This is a list of T cell receptor beta chains from one sample in a study of blood T cell repertoires in COVID-19. Measured with immunoSEQ multiplex PCR; TCRdb has only the in-frame clones, and not every one. The profile shows under 40,000 clones, around 85% of them singletons. Sequenced input: peripheral blood. Receptors were obtained from a woman of 80 years or more with active or convalescent COVID-19. CDR3s include the opening cysteine and the closing phenylalanine or tryptophan. A D gene is named only where the DNA matches it firmly. Clone size is given for some rows only: seen once, a few or many times, or a class if the clone is expanded.

TRBJ1-4 | TRBV6-5 | NA | NA | CASSYSRGINEKLFF | TGTGCCAGCAGTTACTCAAGAGGAATCAATGAAAAACTGTTTTTT
TRBJ1-5 | TRBV19 | TRBD1 | NA | CASSIRGQGVPGQPQHF | TGTGCCAGTAGTATTAGAGGACAGGGGGTTCCGGGTCAGCCCCAGCATTTT
TRBJ2-1 | TRBV6-5 | TRBD1 | NA | CASRIPGQVFNEQFF | TGTGCCAGTCGAATCCCTGGACAGGTCTTCAATGAGCAGTTCTTC
TRBJ2-2 | TRBV7-8 | TRBD2 | NA | CASSDHNSGSAGELFF | TGTGCCAGCAGCGACCATAATAGCGGGAGCGCCGGGGAGCTGTTTTTT
TRBJ2-5 | TRBV7-8 | TRBD2 | NA | CASSPPRAGGLQYQETQYF | TGTGCCAGCAGCCCCCCTAGAGCGGGGGGGCTTCAGTACCAAGAGACCCAGTACTTC
TRBJ1-6 | TRBV15 | TRBD1 | NA | CATSRRQGNSPLHF | TGTGCCACCAGCAGAAGACAGGGGAATTCACCCCTCCACTTT
TRBJ2-1 | TRBV30 | TRBD2 | NA | CAWSVGGGKEFF | TGTGCCTGGAGTGTAGGCGGGGGGAAAGAGTTCTTC
TRBJ2-2 | TRBV4-1 | TRBD1 | NA | CASSQRVPGQGDGELFF | TGCGCCAGCAGCCAAAGAGTGCCGGGACAGGGGGACGGGGAGCTGTTTTTT
TRBJ2-1 | TRBV6-2/TRBV6-3 | TRBD2 | NA | CASSIAGTSNEQFF | TGTGCCAGCAGTATAGCCGGGACTAGCAATGAGCAGTTCTTC
TRBJ1-1 | TRBV6-5 | NA | NA | CASSHFQGLSTEAFF | TGTGCCAGCAGTCATTTCCAGGGTTTAAGCACTGAAGCTTTCTTT
TRBJ1-6 | TRBV10-3 | NA | NA | CAIRQAGVGSPLHF | TGTGCCATCCGTCAAGCGGGTGTGGGTTCACCCCTCCACTTT
TRBJ2-3 | TRBV24-1 | TRBD2 | NA | CATSDFSSGRLADTQYF | TGTGCCACCAGTGATTTCTCCAGCGGGAGATTGGCGGATACGCAGTATTTT
TRBJ1-5 | TRBV4-1 | TRBD1 | few | CASSHLEGGRNQPQHF | TGCGCCAGCAGCCACCTGGAAGGGGGCCGCAATCAGCCCCAGCATTTT
TRBJ1-5 | TRBV6-1 | TRBD1 | NA | CASSDLTGLGSQPQHF | TGTGCCAGCAGTGACCTGACAGGGCTCGGCAGTCAGCCCCAGCATTTT
TRBJ2-7 | TRBV15 | NA | NA | CATSRGEAGLYEQYF | TGTGCCACCAGCAGAGGCGAGGCCGGTCTCTACGAGCAGTACTTC
TRBJ1-2 | TRBV25-1 | NA | NA | CASSGRTPGIVYDGYTF | TGTGCCAGCAGTGGCCGAACCCCCGGGATCGTCTATGATGGCTACACCTTC
TRBJ1-5 | TRBV6-4 | NA | medium-sized | CASSESSNQPQHF | TGTGCCAGCAGTGAGAGCAGCAATCAGCCCCAGCATTTT
TRBJ1-5 | TRBV18 | TRBD1 | NA | CASSPPRRTGGDQPQHF | TGTGCCAGCTCACCACCACGTCGGACAGGGGGCGATCAGCCCCAGCATTTT